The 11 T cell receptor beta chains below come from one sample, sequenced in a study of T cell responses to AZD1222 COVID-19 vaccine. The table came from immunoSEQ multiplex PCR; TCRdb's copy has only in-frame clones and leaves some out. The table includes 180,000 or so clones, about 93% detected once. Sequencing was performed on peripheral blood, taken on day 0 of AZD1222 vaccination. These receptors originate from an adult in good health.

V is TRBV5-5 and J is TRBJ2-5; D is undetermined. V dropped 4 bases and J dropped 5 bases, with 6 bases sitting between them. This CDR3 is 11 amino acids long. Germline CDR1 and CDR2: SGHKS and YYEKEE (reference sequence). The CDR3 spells CASSPGETQYF. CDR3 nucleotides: TGTGCCAGCAGCCCCGGGGAGACCCAGTACTTC.

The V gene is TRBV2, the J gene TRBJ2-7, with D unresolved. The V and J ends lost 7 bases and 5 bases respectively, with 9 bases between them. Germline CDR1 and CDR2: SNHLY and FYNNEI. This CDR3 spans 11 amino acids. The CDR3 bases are TGTGCCAGCACCAGTAAGCACGAGCAGTACTTC. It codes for CASTSKHEQYF.

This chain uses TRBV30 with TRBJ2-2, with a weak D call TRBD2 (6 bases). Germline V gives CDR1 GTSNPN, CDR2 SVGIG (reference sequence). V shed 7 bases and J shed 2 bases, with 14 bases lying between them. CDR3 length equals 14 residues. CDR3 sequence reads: CALVPGTNTGELFF. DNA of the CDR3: TGTGCCTTGGTCCCCGGGACTAACACCGGGGAGCTGTTTTTT.

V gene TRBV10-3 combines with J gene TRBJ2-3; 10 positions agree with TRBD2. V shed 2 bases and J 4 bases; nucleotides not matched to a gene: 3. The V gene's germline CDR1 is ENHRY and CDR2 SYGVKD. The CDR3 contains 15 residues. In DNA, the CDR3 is TGTGCCATCAGTGAGGCTAGCGGGAGCGCAGATACGCAGTATTTT. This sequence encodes CAISEASGSADTQYF.

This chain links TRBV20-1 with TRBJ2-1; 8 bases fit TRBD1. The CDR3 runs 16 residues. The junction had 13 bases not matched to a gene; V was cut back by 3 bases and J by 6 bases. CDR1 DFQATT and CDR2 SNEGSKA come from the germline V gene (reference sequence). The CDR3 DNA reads TGCAGTGCTAGTACCGTAAGGACAGGGCGGACCAATGAGCAGTTCTTC. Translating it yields CSASTVRTGRTNEQFF.

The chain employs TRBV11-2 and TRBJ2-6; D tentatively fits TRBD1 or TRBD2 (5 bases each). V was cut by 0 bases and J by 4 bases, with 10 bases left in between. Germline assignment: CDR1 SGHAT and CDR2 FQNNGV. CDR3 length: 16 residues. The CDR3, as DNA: TGTGCCAGCAGCTTAGAGAGGGGAGCAGGGGCCAACGTCCTGACTTTC. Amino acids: CASSLERGAGANVLTF.

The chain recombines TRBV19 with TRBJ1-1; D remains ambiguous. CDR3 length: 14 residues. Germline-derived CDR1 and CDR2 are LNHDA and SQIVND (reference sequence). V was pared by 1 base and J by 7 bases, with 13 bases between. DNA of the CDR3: TGTGCCAGTAGTATAGGTACCAGGCGCCTTGAAGCTTTCTTT. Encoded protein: CASSIGTRRLEAFF.

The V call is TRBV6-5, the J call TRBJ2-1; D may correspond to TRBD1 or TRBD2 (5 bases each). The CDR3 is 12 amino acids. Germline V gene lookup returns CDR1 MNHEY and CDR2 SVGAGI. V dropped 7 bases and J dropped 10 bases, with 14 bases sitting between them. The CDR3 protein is CASTIRGGEQFF. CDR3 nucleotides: TGTGCCAGCACCATCCGGGGCGGCGAGCAGTTCTTC.

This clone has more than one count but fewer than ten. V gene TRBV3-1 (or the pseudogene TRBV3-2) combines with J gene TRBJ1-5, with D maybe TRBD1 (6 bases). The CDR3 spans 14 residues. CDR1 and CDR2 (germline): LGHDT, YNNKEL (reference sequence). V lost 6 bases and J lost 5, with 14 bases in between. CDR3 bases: TGTGCCAGCAGTCCCACAGGGACCTATCAGCCCCAGCATTTT. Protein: CASSPTGTYQPQHF.

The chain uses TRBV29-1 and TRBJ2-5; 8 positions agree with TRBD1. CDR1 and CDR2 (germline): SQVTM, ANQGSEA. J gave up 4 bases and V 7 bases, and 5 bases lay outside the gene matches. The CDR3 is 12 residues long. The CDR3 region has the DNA TGCAGCGGGACAGGGATTACAGAGACCCAGTACTTC. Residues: CSGTGITETQYF.

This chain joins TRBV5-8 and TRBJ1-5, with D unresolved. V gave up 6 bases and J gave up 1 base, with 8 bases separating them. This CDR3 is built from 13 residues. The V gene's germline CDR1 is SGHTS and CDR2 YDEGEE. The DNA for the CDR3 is TGTGCCAGCAAAGTTAGGAGCAATCAGCCCCAGCATTTT. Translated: CASKVRSNQPQHF.